A single sample gave rise to the 32 T cell receptor beta chains below, sequenced in a study of blood T cell repertoires in COVID-19. Sequencing used immunoSEQ multiplex PCR; TCRdb keeps in-frame clones, though not all of them. The sample has some 130,000 clones; approximately 85% are singletons. The source material was peripheral blood. The receptors derive from a human donor in a cohort sampled during active COVID-19.

The J gene is TRBJ2-3, the V gene TRBV7-9; TRBD1 agrees at 7 bases. The CDR3 runs to 15 residues. From germline, CDR1 is SEHNR and CDR2 FQNEAQ (reference sequence). V lost 5 bases, J lost 2 bases, and 7 bases stayed unmatched. The CDR3 reads CASSTWGQNTDTQYF. The CDR3 DNA reads as TGTGCCAGCAGCACCTGGGGACAGAACACAGATACGCAGTATTTT.

The rearrangement links TRBV5-6 to TRBJ2-3; 9 bases agree with TRBD2. Germline CDR1 is SGHDT and CDR2 is YYEEEE. Trimming cost V 4 bases and J 2 bases; bases outside gene matches: 8. The CDR3 has 16 amino acids. The chain's CDR3 is CASSHPSGGNTDTQYF. In DNA form, the CDR3 reads TGTGCCAGCAGCCACCCCAGCGGGGGGAACACAGATACGCAGTATTTT.

The rearrangement links TRBV9 to TRBJ2-2; TRBD1 is a possible D gene (6 bases). Germline V gene sequence: CDR1 SGDLS, CDR2 YYNGEE. V lost 1 base and J 6 bases, leaving 10 bases between the germline ends. The CDR3 length is 14 residues. The CDR3 coding sequence is TGTGCCAGCAGCGTATCAGGGGAGCCCGGGGAGCTGTTTTTT. This codes for CASSVSGEPGELFF.

CDR3 sequence (DNA): TGTGCCATCAGTGGGGGCGGGGTTACCTACAATGAGCAGTTCTTC. Translated, it gives CAISGGGVTYNEQFF. The chain employs TRBV10-3 and TRBJ2-1, with a tentative D call TRBD2 (6 bases). Germline CDR1 reads ENHRY; CDR2 reads SYGVKD. The V end lost 4 bases, the J end lost 2 bases, and 12 bases lay between the germline ends. The CDR3 is made up of 15 amino acids.

The chain joins TRBV6-5 to TRBJ2-7, with 8 bases that match TRBD1. Germline-derived CDR1 and CDR2 are MNHEY and SVGAGI. V dropped 5 bases and J dropped 5; count of bases not matched to a gene: 8. This CDR3 has 14 amino acids. CDR3 amino acids: CASSNPGTGNEQYV. The CDR3 DNA sequence: TGTGCCAGCAGTAACCCCGGGACAGGCAACGAGCAGTACGTC.

This clone was detected only once. The V and J genes are TRBV14 and TRBJ2-7; a weak D match, TRBD1 (8 bases). Between the trimmed V and J ends, which lost 1 base and 3 bases, there was a span of 16 bases. The CDR3 length is 16 residues. Germline lookup yields CDR1 SGHDN and CDR2 FVKESK. CDR3 DNA: TGTGCCAGCAGCCAAGGCTCAGCGGGACAGGACTACGAGCAGTACTTC. It is translated as CASSQGSAGQDYEQYF.

The rearrangement uses TRBV6-1 and TRBJ2-6, with TRBD1 identical over 9 bases. Trimming removed 4 bases from V and 0 bases from J; junction bases left unmatched: 7. Germline lookup yields CDR1 MNHNS and CDR2 SASEGT. The CDR3 length is 18 residues. The CDR3 sequence is CASSASGTGNSGANVLTF. In DNA form, the CDR3 reads TGTGCCAGCAGTGCGTCCGGGACAGGGAACTCTGGGGCCAACGTCCTGACTTTC.

J is TRBJ1-2 and V is TRBV3-1 (or the pseudogene TRBV3-2), with 8 nucleotides matching TRBD1. Trimming cost V 1 base and J 8 bases; bases outside gene matches: 12. Germline CDR1 is LGHDT and CDR2 is YNNKEL (reference sequence). The CDR3 covers 16 residues. CDR3: CASSQAPGQGALGYTF. CDR3 bases: TGTGCCAGCAGCCAAGCCCCGGGGCAGGGGGCGCTCGGCTACACCTTC.

The chain carries TRBV5-1 and TRBJ2-3, with D maybe TRBD2 (6 bases). This CDR3 region has 13 residues. The germline CDR1 and CDR2 sequences are SGHRS and YFSETQ. Trimming removed 0 bases from V and 8 bases from J, with 10 bases in between. CDR3 sequence (DNA): TGCGCCAGCAGCTTGGATCTAGCGCGTACGCAGTATTTT. It yields the protein CASSLDLARTQYF.

In this sample, this clone turned up once. V usage is TRBV2 and J usage is TRBJ1-2, with 9 bases fitting TRBD1. The CDR3 sequence is 12 residues long. Unmatched junction bases numbered 5, after V lost 5 bases and J lost 10 bases. In germline, CDR1 is SNHLY, CDR2 FYNNEI. CDR3 residues: CASSNRGPTYTF. As DNA, the CDR3 is TGTGCCAGCAGTAACAGGGGGCCCACCTACACCTTC. Based on the CDR3 plus reference TRBV2 and TRBJ1-2, the full variable domain is EPEVTQTPSHQVTQMGQEVILRCVPISNHLYFYWYRQILGQKVEFLVSFYNNEISEKSEIFDDQFSVERPDGSNFTLKIRSTKLEDSAMYFCASSNRGPTYTFGSGTRLTVV.

The chain uses TRBV5-1 and TRBJ2-1; no clear D. Germline-derived CDR1 and CDR2 are SGHRS and YFSETQ. The CDR3 has 13 residues. V lost 0 bases to trimming and J lost 8 bases, with 9 bases between them. The CDR3 nucleotides read TGCGCCAGCAGCTTGGGGCCGAGCGATGAGCAGTTCTTC. This sequence encodes CASSLGPSDEQFF.

V gene TRBV2 combines with J gene TRBJ2-1; weak D call: TRBD2 (5 bases). V was clipped by 4 bases and J by 9 bases, with 10 bases between them. Germline V gene sequence: CDR1 SNHLY, CDR2 FYNNEI. This CDR3 is built from 12 residues. This CDR3 is CASSAEVAEQFF. Here the CDR3 DNA reads TGTGCCAGCAGTGCGGAGGTTGCTGAGCAGTTCTTC.

The chain combines TRBV12-5 with TRBJ2-7; 8 nucleotides line up with TRBD2. In germline, CDR1 is LGHNT, CDR2 FRNRAP. V dropped 1 base and J dropped 7; count of bases not matched to a gene: 12. This CDR3 spans 16 amino acids. CDR3 sequence: CASGLARGGPTGEQYF. Written as DNA, the CDR3 is TGTGCTAGTGGTTTGGCGCGCGGGGGGCCGACGGGGGAGCAGTACTTC.

The gene calls are TRBV19 and TRBJ1-2; 8 bases line up with TRBD1. The V gene end was trimmed by 5 bases and the J gene end by 4 bases; junction bases not matched to a gene: 12. The CDR3 spans 16 residues. From germline, CDR1 is LNHDA and CDR2 SQIVND (reference sequence). CDR3 nucleotides: TGTGCCAGTAGTCCCCGGACAGGGACTATCCTCTATGGCTACACCTTC. Its translation is CASSPRTGTILYGYTF.

The chain is built from TRBV5-1 and TRBJ1-1; perhaps TRBD1 as D (6 bases). V was cut by 2 bases and J by 4 bases, with 12 bases left in between. CDR3 length: 14 amino acids. The V gene's germline CDR1 is SGHRS and CDR2 YFSETQ. The CDR3 is CASSLSQGSTEAFF. As DNA, the CDR3 is TGCGCCAGCAGCTTATCACAGGGATCCACTGAAGCTTTCTTT.

The rearrangement joins TRBV3-1 (or the pseudogene TRBV3-2) to TRBJ1-1, with D perhaps matching TRBD1 (5 bases). The CDR3 consists of 13 residues. Germline values: CDR1 LGHDT, CDR2 YNNKEL (reference sequence). Trimming left V 4 bases short and J 7 bases short, with 13 bases between. CDR3 coding DNA: TGTGCCAGCAGCCTTTCAGGGTTTAGTGAAGCTTTCTTT. It codes for CASSLSGFSEAFF.

The chain carries TRBV18 and TRBJ1-1; perhaps TRBD1 as D (5 bases). This CDR3 has 15 amino acids. The V and J ends lost 3 bases and 0 bases respectively, with 11 bases between them. CDR1 and CDR2 from the germline V gene are KGHSH and LQKENI. The CDR3 here is CASSPRTDMNTEAFF. DNA for the CDR3: TGTGCCAGCTCACCGAGGACGGACATGAACACTGAAGCTTTCTTT.

This chain links TRBV5-1 with TRBJ1-2; 10 nucleotides agree with TRBD1. CDR3 length: 15 residues. CDR1 and CDR2 from the germline V gene are SGHRS and YFSETQ. Unmatched junction bases numbered 9, after V lost 4 bases and J lost 6 bases. Here the CDR3 DNA reads TGCGCCAGCAGCGGAGACAGGGGGCAGGGCGATGGCTACACCTTC. This encodes CASSGDRGQGDGYTF.

The J gene is TRBJ1-1, the V gene TRBV30; D remains unclear. Trimming removed 3 bases from V and 10 bases from J, with 15 bases in between. Germline V gene sequence: CDR1 GTSNPN, CDR2 SVGIG (reference sequence). CDR3 length equals 12 residues. The CDR3 coding sequence is TGTGCCTGGAGCCCCTCAGAAAGAGGAGCTTTCTTT. It codes for CAWSPSERGAFF.

V gene TRBV7-2 combines with J gene TRBJ1-5, with D unresolved. The CDR3 has 15 amino acids. Between the trimmed V and J ends, which lost 5 bases and 1 base, there was a span of 12 bases. CDR1 SGHTA and CDR2 FQGNSA come from the germline V gene. CDR3 region: CASSTRGYSNQPQHF. CDR3 bases: TGTGCCAGCAGCACGCGAGGGTACAGCAATCAGCCCCAGCATTTT.

The sample holds one count of this clone. The J gene is TRBJ2-2, the V gene TRBV6-2 or TRBV6-3; TRBD2 might be the D (5 bases). The germline CDR1 and CDR2 sequences are MNHEY and SVGEGT. The CDR3 sequence is 18 residues long. Deletions cut 5 bases from V and 4 bases from J, with 23 bases between. CDR3 sequence (DNA): TGTGCCAGCAGTACATACGGTGGAGGCGCAAAAATCACCGGGGAGCTGTTTTTT. The encoded protein is CASSTYGGGAKITGELFF.

V is TRBV30 and J is TRBJ2-4, with a weak D call TRBD1 (5 bases). The length of the CDR3 is 15 residues. Germline V gene sequence: CDR1 GTSNPN, CDR2 SVGIG (reference sequence). Deletions cut 0 bases from V and 0 bases from J, with 9 bases between. The CDR3: CAWSVGAVAKNIQYF. The DNA of the CDR3 is TGTGCCTGGAGTGTAGGGGCGGTAGCCAAAAACATTCAGTACTTC.

The genes are TRBV2 and TRBJ1-5; the D is unclear. Trimming took off 2 bases at V and 3 bases at J, with 14 bases between the two ends. CDR1 is SNHLY, CDR2 FYNNEI, per germline. This CDR3 contains 16 residues. The CDR3, as DNA: TGTGCCAGCAGTGAATTCGGTAGCAGCCACAATCAGCCCCAGCATTTT. Translating gives CASSEFGSSHNQPQHF.

The rearrangement links TRBV7-8 to TRBJ2-6; the D gene is possibly TRBD2 (6 bases). The CDR3 length is 16 residues. Trimming removed 3 bases from V and 4 bases from J, with 13 bases in between. From germline, CDR1 is SGHVS and CDR2 FQNEAQ. CDR3 region: CASSFRRVGGANVLTF. CDR3 DNA sequence: TGTGCCAGCAGCTTCAGGAGGGTAGGGGGGGCCAACGTCCTGACTTTC.

The chain couples TRBV19 to TRBJ2-6, with 8 bases aligning to TRBD1. Per germline, CDR1 LNHDA and CDR2 SQIVND (reference sequence). This CDR3 has 16 residues. J was trimmed by 2 bases and V by 5 bases; bases with no gene match: 5. The DNA of the CDR3 is TGTGCCAGTAGTGTCCAGGGGGCCGCTGGGGCCAACGTCCTGACTTTC. Amino acid sequence: CASSVQGAAGANVLTF.

This chain joins TRBV5-1 and TRBJ2-1; 15 positions agree with TRBD2. This CDR3 spans 15 amino acids. V was pared by 4 bases and J by 7 bases, with 3 bases of the junction left unmatched. Germline V gives CDR1 SGHRS, CDR2 YFSETQ. The CDR3 nucleotides are TGCGCCAGCAGCCGCGGACTAGCGGGAGGGAATGAGCAGTTCTTC. It translates to CASSRGLAGGNEQFF.

V gene TRBV9 combines with J gene TRBJ2-2; 10 nucleotides agree with TRBD2. There are 17 residues in the CDR3. Germline V gene lookup returns CDR1 SGDLS and CDR2 YYNGEE. With 0 bases clipped from V and 10 bases from J, the junction kept 12 bases outside the gene matches. The CDR3, as DNA: TGTGCCAGCAGCGTAGTTCCCAGCGGGAGGGCCCAAGTGGAGCTGTTTTTT. It specifies CASSVVPSGRAQVELFF.

The chain joins TRBV30 to TRBJ1-1, with TRBD1 matching over 7 bases. Germline CDR1 and CDR2: GTSNPN and SVGIG (reference sequence). The CDR3 is made up of 14 amino acids. After removal of 5 bases from V and 5 bases from J, the junction contained 11 bases not matched to a gene. CDR3 bases: TGTGCCTGGGCTCGTCTCTTCAGGGGGACTGAAGCTTTCTTT. Translating gives CAWARLFRGTEAFF.

The chain is built from TRBV5-4 and TRBJ2-5; D gene uncertain. The V end was cut by 4 bases, the J end by 5 bases, with 24 bases between. Germline CDR1 is SGHNT and CDR2 is YYREEE (reference sequence). The CDR3 covers 17 residues. CDR3 nucleotides: TGTGCCAGCAGCCCTGGCCCATTTCTGGTAGCTACGGAGACCCAGTACTTC. Its translation is CASSPGPFLVATETQYF.

The chain employs TRBV2 and TRBJ1-5; no definite D call. CDR1 is SNHLY, CDR2 FYNNEI, per germline. Trimming removed 4 bases from V and 4 bases from J, with 8 bases in between. The CDR3 spans 13 residues. CDR3 DNA sequence: TGTGCCAGCAGTGTATCCGTAAATCAGCCCCAGCATTTT. Amino acids: CASSVSVNQPQHF.

V is TRBV5-1 and J is TRBJ1-1; TRBD1 agrees at 9 bases. The V and J ends lost 4 bases and 3 bases, in that order; junction bases with no gene match: 7. This CDR3 is built from 15 residues. Germline V CDR1 and CDR2: SGHRS, YFSETQ. The CDR3 loop reads CASSNRTGVDTEAFF. CDR3 nucleotide sequence: TGCGCCAGCAGCAATAGGACAGGGGTGGACACTGAAGCTTTCTTT. The full variable domain, with the rest looked up from reference TRBV5-1 and TRBJ1-1, is KAGVTQTPRYLIKTRGQQVTLSCSPISGHRSVSWYQQTPGQGLQFLFEYFSETQRNKGNFPGRFSGRQFSNSRSEMNVSTLELGDSALYLCASSNRTGVDTEAFFGQGTRLTVV.

The chain's CDR3 is CASSFRETLRNSPLHF. CDR3 bases: TGTGCCAGCAGCTTTCGGGAGACTTTGCGGAATTCACCCCTCCACTTT. This chain joins TRBV7-2 and TRBJ1-6; D gene uncertain. The germline CDR1 and CDR2 sequences are SGHTA and FQGNSA. Deletions cut 3 bases from V and 7 bases from J, with 16 bases between. The CDR3 is 16 amino acids.